This T cell receptor (beta chain) was identified during a study of cytomegalovirus exposure and HLA in healthy donors. Study conclusions and caveats: A later analysis showed HLA-associated TCR beta chains outstripping equally common others in clonal expansion. Segments of the TCR beta V type were, in most cases, productive about 87% or about 30% of the time in an earlier analysis.

Trimming shortened V by 5 bases and J by 4 bases, and 17 bases separated the two germline ends. CDR1 is SGHTA, CDR2 FQGNSA, per germline. This CDR3 is 15 amino acids long. Notes on this clone: The antigen is not known.

PCR involved 60 Vbeta and 13 Jbeta primers. Clones were read by immunoSEQ multiplex PCR, and TCRdb kept only the in-frame ones, dropping some. The sample records 130,000 or so clones, about 10% being singletons. This clonotype was obtained from a woman in her forties in good health and CMV-seropositive. Sequencing was done on a sample of PBMCs. This chain uses TRBV7-2 with TRBJ1-2; possibly TRBD1 for D (5 bases). The CDR3 DNA follows: TGTGCCAGCAGCCCGCCCGGCAGGGTCCTCTATGGCTACACCTTC. As protein: CASSPPGRVLYGYTF.